Below, 13 T cell receptor beta chains from the same sample are listed, as sequenced in a study of blood T cell repertoires in COVID-19. TCRdb's copy holds only in-frame clones and misses some; the assay was immunoSEQ multiplex PCR. This table has 59,000 or so clones, approximately 91% appearing once. The specimen was peripheral blood. The receptor set was obtained from a human donor in a cohort sampled during active COVID-19.

The chain couples TRBV5-4 to TRBJ2-2; D uncertain. The length of the CDR3 is 13 residues. V lost 2 bases to trimming and J lost 3 bases, with 5 bases between them. The germline V gene encodes CDR1 SGHNT and CDR2 YYREEE (reference sequence). CDR3 nucleotides: TGTGCCAGCAGCTTAATATACACCGGGGAGCTGTTTTTT. It specifies CASSLIYTGELFF.

The chain is built from TRBV4-1 and TRBJ1-2; D may be TRBD1 (6 bases). The length of the CDR3 is 15 residues. With 4 bases removed from V and 0 bases from J, the gap between germline ends came to 12 bases. The germline gives CDR1 MGHRA, CDR2 YSYEKL. In nucleotides, the CDR3 is TGCGCCAGCAGCCCAGGGGACGCAGCTAACTATGGCTACACCTTC. Translating it yields CASSPGDAANYGYTF.

This chain links TRBV28 with TRBJ1-5; D might be TRBD1 (5 bases). Germline loops: CDR1 MDHEN, CDR2 SYDVKM. The CDR3 is made up of 14 amino acids. Trimming pared 1 base from V and 7 bases from J, leaving 11 bases between. CDR3 nucleotides: TGTGCCAGCAGTTTATTGGCAGGGAACCAGCCCCAGCATTTT. Protein product: CASSLLAGNQPQHF.

The chain uses TRBV10-1 and TRBJ2-1; TRBD1 is a possible D gene (5 bases). Germline V gene lookup returns CDR1 WNHNN and CDR2 SYGVQD (reference sequence). Trimming took 2 bases from V and 6 from J, leaving 8 bases between them. This CDR3 region has 13 residues. The CDR3 protein is CASSERGRNEQFF. The CDR3 DNA is TGCGCCAGCAGTGAGAGGGGCCGCAATGAGCAGTTCTTC.

The V gene is TRBV7-8, the J gene TRBJ2-5; 7 nucleotides align to TRBD2. The germline gives CDR1 SGHVS, CDR2 FQNEAQ. Trimming at V came to 8 bases and at J to 5 bases, leaving 5 bases not matched to a gene. This CDR3 is built from 12 residues. The CDR3 region has the DNA TGTGCCAGCCTGGGGGGGGATGAGACCCAGTACTTC. It specifies CASLGGDETQYF.

The chain links TRBV12-5 to TRBJ1-2; D ambiguous. Germline V gene sequence: CDR1 LGHNT, CDR2 FRNRAP. Trimming cost V 6 bases and J 1 base, with 6 bases left between them. The CDR3 spans 12 residues. The CDR3 DNA sequence: TGTGCTAGTGGGCACAGTAACTATGGCTACACCTTC. Amino acids: CASGHSNYGYTF.

V is TRBV11-2 and J is TRBJ2-1, with 10 nucleotides matching TRBD2. V shed 1 base and J 10 bases; nucleotides not matched to a gene: 1. The CDR3 has 13 amino acids. Germline V CDR1 and CDR2: SGHAT, FQNNGV. CDR3 region: CASSLGTSGEQFF. As DNA, the CDR3 is TGTGCCAGCAGCTTAGGGACTAGCGGAGAGCAGTTCTTC.

The rearrangement links TRBV6-5 to TRBJ2-1, with 8 bases lining up with TRBD1. This CDR3 has 15 residues. Germline assignment: CDR1 MNHEY and CDR2 SVGAGI. J was trimmed by 4 bases and V by 6 bases; bases with no gene match: 8. CDR3 DNA: TGTGCCAGCAGGCCCGCCGGACAGGGTTACAATGAGCAGTTCTTC. It translates to CASRPAGQGYNEQFF.

The chain links TRBV5-1 to TRBJ2-1; 10 bases map to TRBD2. The CDR3 covers 16 residues. Germline V CDR1 and CDR2: SGHRS, YFSETQ. J lost 0 bases, V lost 5 bases, and 5 bases had no gene match. The CDR3: CASSLAGEPSYNEQFF. The DNA of the CDR3 is TGCGCCAGCAGTCTAGCGGGAGAACCCTCCTACAATGAGCAGTTCTTC.

The rearrangement joins TRBV19 to TRBJ2-4; D gene unclear. The V gene lost 2 bases and the J gene lost 0 bases, with 8 bases spanning the gap. The CDR3 contains 15 residues. Germline V lookup: CDR1 LNHDA, CDR2 SQIVND (reference sequence). CDR3 DNA: TGTGCCAGTAGTATACGGGTAAAAGCCAAAAACATTCAGTACTTC. It yields the protein CASSIRVKAKNIQYF.

This clone was detected a few times. This chain connects TRBV10-3 to TRBJ1-3, with 7 bases aligning to TRBD1. Looked up from germline, CDR1 is ENHRY and CDR2 is SYGVKD. The CDR3 is made up of 13 amino acids. The V gene end was trimmed by 6 bases and the J gene end by 6 bases; junction bases not matched to a gene: 5. CDR3 coding DNA: TGTGCCATCAGGGAAACAGGGGCAAACACCATATATTTT. Translating gives CAIRETGANTIYF.

This sequence joins TRBV7-2 and TRBJ2-1; no reliable D call. CDR1 is SGHTA and CDR2 is FQGNSA in the germline V gene. The V end was cut by 2 bases, the J end by 7 bases, with 9 bases between. CDR3 length: 13 amino acids. CDR3 nucleotides: TGTGCCAGCAGCTTAAGATGGCGGAATGAGCAGTTCTTC. As protein: CASSLRWRNEQFF.

The chain carries TRBV4-2 and TRBJ1-6, with unresolved D. Germline V lookup: CDR1 LGHNA, CDR2 YNFKEQ. With 0 bases removed from V and 6 bases from J, the gap between germline ends came to 18 bases. This CDR3 has 18 residues. CDR3 DNA sequence: TGTGCCAGCAGCCAAGATCTTGGTGGGAGACGGGCTAATTCACCCCTCCACTTT. Its translation is CASSQDLGGRRANSPLHF.